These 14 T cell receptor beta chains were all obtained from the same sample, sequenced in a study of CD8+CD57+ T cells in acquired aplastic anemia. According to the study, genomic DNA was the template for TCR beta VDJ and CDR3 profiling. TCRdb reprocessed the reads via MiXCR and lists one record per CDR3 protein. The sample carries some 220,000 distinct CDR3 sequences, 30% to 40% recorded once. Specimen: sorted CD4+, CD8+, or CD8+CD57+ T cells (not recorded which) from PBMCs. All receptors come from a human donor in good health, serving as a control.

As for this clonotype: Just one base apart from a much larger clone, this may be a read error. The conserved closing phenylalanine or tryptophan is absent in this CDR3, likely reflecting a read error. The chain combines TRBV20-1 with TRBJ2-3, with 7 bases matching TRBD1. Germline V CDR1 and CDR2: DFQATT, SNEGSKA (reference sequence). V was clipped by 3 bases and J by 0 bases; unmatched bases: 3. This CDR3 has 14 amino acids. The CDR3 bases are TGCAGTGCTAGGAGACAGGGTAGCACAGATACGCAGTATCTT. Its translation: CSARRQGSTDTQYL.

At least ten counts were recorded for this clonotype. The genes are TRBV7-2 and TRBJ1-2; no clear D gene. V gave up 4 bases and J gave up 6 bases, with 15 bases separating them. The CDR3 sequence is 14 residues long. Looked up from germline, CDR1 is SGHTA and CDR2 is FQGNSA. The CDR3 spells CASSYRTASNGYTF. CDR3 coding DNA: TGTGCCAGCAGCTACCGGACGGCTAGCAATGGCTACACCTTC.

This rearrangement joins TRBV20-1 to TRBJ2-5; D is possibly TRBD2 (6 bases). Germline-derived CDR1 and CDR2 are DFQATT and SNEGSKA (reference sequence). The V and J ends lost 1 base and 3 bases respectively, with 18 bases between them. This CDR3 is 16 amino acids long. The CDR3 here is CSARGQVGLTKETQYF. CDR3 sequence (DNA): TGCAGTGCTAGAGGGCAGGTGGGACTTACCAAAGAGACCCAGTACTTC.

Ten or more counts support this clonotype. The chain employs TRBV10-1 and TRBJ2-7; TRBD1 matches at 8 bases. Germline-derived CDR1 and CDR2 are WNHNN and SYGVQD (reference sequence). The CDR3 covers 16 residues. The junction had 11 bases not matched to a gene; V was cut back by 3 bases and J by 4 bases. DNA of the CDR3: TGCGCCAGCAGTGACCTGACCGGACAGGGACGATACGAGCAGTACTTC. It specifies CASSDLTGQGRYEQYF.

CDR3 DNA sequence: TGTGCCAGCAGCCAAGATATTTGGACGTGGGAGGGACAGGGGGTATTCGAGCAGTACTTC. This gives the protein CASSQDIWTWEGQGVFEQYF. The rearrangement joins TRBV3-1 to TRBJ2-7, with 11 bases lining up with TRBD1. Germline V CDR1 and CDR2: LGHDT, YNNKEL (reference sequence). CDR3 length equals 20 residues. The V and J ends lost 0 bases and 6 bases, in that order; junction bases with no gene match: 19.

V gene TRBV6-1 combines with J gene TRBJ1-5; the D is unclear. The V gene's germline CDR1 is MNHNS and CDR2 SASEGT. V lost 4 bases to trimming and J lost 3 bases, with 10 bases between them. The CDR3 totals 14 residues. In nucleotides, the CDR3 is TGTGCCAGCAGTGTACAGAACTACAATCAGCCCCAGCATTTT. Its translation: CASSVQNYNQPQHF.

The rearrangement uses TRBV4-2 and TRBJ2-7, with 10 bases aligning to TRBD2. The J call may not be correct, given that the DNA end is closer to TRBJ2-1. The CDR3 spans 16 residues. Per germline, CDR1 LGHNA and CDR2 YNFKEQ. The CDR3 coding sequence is TGTGCCAGCAGCCAAGCCGGACTAGCGGAGTACAATGAGCAGTTCTTC. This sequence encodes CASSQAGLAEYNEQFF.

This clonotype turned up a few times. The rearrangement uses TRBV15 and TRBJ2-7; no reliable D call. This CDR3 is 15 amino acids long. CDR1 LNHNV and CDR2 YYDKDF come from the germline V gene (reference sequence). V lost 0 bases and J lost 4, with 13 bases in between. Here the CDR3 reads CATSRERGLQYEQYF. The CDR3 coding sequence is TGTGCCACCAGCAGAGAACGTGGGCTCCAATACGAGCAGTACTTC.

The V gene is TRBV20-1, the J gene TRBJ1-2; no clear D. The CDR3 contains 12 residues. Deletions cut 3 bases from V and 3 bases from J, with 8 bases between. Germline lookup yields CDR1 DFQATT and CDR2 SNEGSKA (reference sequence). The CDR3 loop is CSARLEDYGYTF. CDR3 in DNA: TGCAGTGCTAGGTTGGAGGACTATGGCTACACCTTC.

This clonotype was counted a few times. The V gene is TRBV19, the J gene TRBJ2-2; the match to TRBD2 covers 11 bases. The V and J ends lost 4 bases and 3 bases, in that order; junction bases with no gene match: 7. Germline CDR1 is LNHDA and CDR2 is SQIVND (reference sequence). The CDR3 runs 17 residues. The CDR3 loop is CASSKDSGGADTGELFF. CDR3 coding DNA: TGTGCCAGTAGTAAAGATAGCGGGGGGGCCGACACCGGGGAGCTGTTTTTT.

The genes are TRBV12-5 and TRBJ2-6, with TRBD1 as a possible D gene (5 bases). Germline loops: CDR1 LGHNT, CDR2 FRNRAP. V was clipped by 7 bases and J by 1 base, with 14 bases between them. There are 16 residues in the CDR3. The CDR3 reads CASARPRQSGANVLTF. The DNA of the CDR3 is TGTGCTAGTGCCCGCCCCCGACAGTCTGGGGCCAACGTCCTGACTTTC.

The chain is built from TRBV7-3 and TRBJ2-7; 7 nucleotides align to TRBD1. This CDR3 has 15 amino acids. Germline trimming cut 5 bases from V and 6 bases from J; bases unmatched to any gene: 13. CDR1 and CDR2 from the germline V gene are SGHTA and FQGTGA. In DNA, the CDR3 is TGTGCCAGCAGCCGCCGGGCGGCAGGGGGTAGCGAGCAGTACTTC. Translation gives CASSRRAAGGSEQYF.

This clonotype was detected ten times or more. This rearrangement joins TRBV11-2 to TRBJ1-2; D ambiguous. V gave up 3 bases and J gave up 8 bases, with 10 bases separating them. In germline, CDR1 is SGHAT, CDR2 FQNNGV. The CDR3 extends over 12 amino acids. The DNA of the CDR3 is TGTGCCAGCAGCTTGGGCTCCGTGGGCTACACCTTC. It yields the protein CASSLGSVGYTF. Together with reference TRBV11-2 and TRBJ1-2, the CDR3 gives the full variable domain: EAGVAQSPRYKIIEKRQSVAFWCNPISGHATLYWYQQILGQGPKLLIQFQNNGVVDDSQLPKDRFSAERLKGVDSTLKIQPAKLEDSAVYLCASSLGSVGYTFGSGTRLTVV.

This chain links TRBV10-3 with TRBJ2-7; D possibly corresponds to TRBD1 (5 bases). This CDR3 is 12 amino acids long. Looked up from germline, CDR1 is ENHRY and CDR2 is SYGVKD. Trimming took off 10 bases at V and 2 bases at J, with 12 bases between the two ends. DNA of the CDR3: TGTGCCACACTCGACAGTACCTACGAGCAGTACTTC. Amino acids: CATLDSTYEQYF.